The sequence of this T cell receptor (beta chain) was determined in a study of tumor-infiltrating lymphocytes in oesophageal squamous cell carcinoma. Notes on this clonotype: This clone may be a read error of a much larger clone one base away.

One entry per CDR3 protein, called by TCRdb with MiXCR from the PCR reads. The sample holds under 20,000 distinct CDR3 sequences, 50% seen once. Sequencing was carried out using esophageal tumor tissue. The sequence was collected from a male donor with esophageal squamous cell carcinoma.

This chain's CDR3 is CASRGLGVVYEQFF. The CDR3 nucleotides are TGTGCCAGCAGAGGACTAGGCGTGGTCTACGAGCAGTTCTTC. The V call is TRBV6-2 or TRBV6-3, the J call TRBJ2-1; 7 bases agree with TRBD2. V trimming: 6 bases; J trimming: 10 bases; junction bases outside the gene matches: 12. The CDR3 contains 14 residues. Per the germline V gene, CDR1 is MNHEY and CDR2 is SVGEGT.